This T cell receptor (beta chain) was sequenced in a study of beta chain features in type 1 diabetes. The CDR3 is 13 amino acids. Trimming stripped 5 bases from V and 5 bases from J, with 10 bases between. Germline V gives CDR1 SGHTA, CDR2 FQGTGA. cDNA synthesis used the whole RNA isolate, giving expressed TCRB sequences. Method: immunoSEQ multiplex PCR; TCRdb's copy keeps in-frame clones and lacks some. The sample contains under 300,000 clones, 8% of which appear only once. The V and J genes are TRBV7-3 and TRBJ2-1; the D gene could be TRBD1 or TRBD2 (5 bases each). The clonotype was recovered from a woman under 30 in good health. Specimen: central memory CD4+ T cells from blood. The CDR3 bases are TGTGCCAGCAGCAGAGGGGTTAACAATGAGCAGTTCTTC. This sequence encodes CASSRGVNNEQFF.